This T cell receptor (beta chain) was sequenced for a study of CD8 T cells in ankylosing spondylitis. This clonotype was seen only a few times. The antigen is not known. General study points: A motif in TCR beta, a set of under ten highly homologous variants, appeared characteristic of ankylosing spondylitis blood. In peripheral blood, disease-linked CD8+ clones occurred at relatively low frequencies. Earlier work had already found some motif variants in reactive arthritis synovial fluid and blood.

V gave up 5 bases and J gave up 3 bases, with 11 bases separating them. This CDR3 region has 13 residues. Germline V gene data show CDR1 as SGHVS and CDR2 as FNYEAQ. Making the TCR beta libraries involved quantitative 5'-RACE with molecular barcodes. TCRdb fed the 5' RACE reads into MiXCR, producing one record per CDR3 protein. The sample yields 200,000 to 250,000 distinct CDR3 sequences, around 6.6% seen once. Sequencing was carried out using blood, either unsorted or a sorted T cell fraction (not recorded which). The TCR was taken from a male donor with ankylosing spondylitis. The chain uses TRBV7-6 and TRBJ2-7; D is uncertain. For the CDR3, the DNA is TGTGCCAGCAGCCCGTACTGGAACTACGAGCAGTACTTC. This codes for CASSPYWNYEQYF.